These 2 T cell receptor beta chains originate from one sample sequenced in a study of T cell responses to AZD1222 COVID-19 vaccine. Some clones are missing from TCRdb's copy, which holds only in-frame ones; the method was immunoSEQ multiplex PCR. This sample carries about 150,000 clones, around nine tenths of them seen once, and the ten largest clones take over 6%. The starting material was peripheral blood, obtained after recovery from COVID-19. These receptors all stem from an adult who had recovered from COVID-19.

The chain recombines TRBV4-2 with TRBJ2-1, with no clear D. V lost 6 bases and J 7 bases, leaving 10 bases between the germline ends. The CDR3 has 12 residues. CDR1 LGHNA and CDR2 YNFKEQ come from the germline V gene. The DNA of the CDR3 is TGTGCCAGCAGTGCCCTAGGGAATGAGCAGTTCTTC. Protein product: CASSALGNEQFF.

This CDR3 is CASSILRTLNGYTF. The CDR3 nucleotides read TGTGCCAGTAGTATACTCCGGACGCTGAACGGCTACACCTTC. The chain recombines TRBV19 with TRBJ1-2; D is ambiguous. The CDR3 runs 14 residues. With 2 bases removed from V and 8 bases from J, the gap between germline ends came to 15 bases. Germline CDR1 LNHDA, CDR2 SQIVND (reference sequence).